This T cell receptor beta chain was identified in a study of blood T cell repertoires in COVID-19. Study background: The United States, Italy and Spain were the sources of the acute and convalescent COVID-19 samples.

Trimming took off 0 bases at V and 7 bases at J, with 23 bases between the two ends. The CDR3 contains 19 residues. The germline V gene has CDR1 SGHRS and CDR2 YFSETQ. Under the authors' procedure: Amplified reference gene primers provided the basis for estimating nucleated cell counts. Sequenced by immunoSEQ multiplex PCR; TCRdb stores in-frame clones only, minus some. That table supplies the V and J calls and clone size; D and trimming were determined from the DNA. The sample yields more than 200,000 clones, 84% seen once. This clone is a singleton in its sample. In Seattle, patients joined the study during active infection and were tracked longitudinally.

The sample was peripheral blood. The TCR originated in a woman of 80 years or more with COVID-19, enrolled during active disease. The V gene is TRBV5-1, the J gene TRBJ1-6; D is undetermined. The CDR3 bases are TGCGCCAGCAGCTTGGACCCGACGACCCCCGGAGCCTGGAATTCACCCCTCCACTTT. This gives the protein CASSLDPTTPGAWNSPLHF.